The 25 T cell receptor beta chains below come from one sample, sequenced in a study of early T cells in non-severe SARS-CoV-2 infection. TCRdb independently ran MiXCR on the 5' RACE reads; one entry per CDR3 protein. The sample has 98,000 or so distinct CDR3 sequences; roughly 9.6% are singletons. Sequencing used whole blood. The source of these receptors is an adult who was a healthcare worker with PCR-confirmed SARS-CoV-2 infection or an uninfected control (not recorded which).

The chain employs TRBV6-1 and TRBJ2-3, with D unclear. CDR1 MNHNS and CDR2 SASEGT come from the germline V gene. CDR3 length: 15 amino acids. Trimming took 3 bases from V and 2 from J, leaving 12 bases between them. The CDR3 sequence: CASSDVSRATDTQYF. The DNA for the CDR3 is TGTGCCAGCAGTGATGTGTCGAGAGCCACAGATACGCAGTATTTT.

This clonotype was observed a handful of times. The chain is built from TRBV6-6 and TRBJ2-3, with TRBD2 identical over 8 bases. The CDR3 length is 18 residues. V lost 0 bases to trimming and J lost 0 bases; unmatched junction nucleotides: 8. In germline, CDR1 is MNHNY, CDR2 SVGAGI (reference sequence). The CDR3 DNA is TGTGCCAGCAGTTACTCGTCGTTAGCGGGGACTAGCACAGATACGCAGTATTTT. Protein sequence: CASSYSSLAGTSTDTQYF.

This sequence joins TRBV19 and TRBJ1-5, with D maybe TRBD1 (6 bases). The CDR3 length is 15 residues. Trimming removed 8 bases from V and 0 bases from J, with 14 bases in between. CDR1 is LNHDA and CDR2 is SQIVND in the germline V gene (reference sequence). The CDR3 region is CASSRTAYSNQPQHF. The CDR3 bases are TGTGCCAGTTCGAGGACAGCCTATAGCAATCAGCCCCAGCATTTT.

This clonotype has a count of ten or more. The chain has TRBV4-1 and TRBJ1-6, with D tentatively TRBD1 (5 bases). This CDR3 has 15 residues. From germline, CDR1 is MGHRA and CDR2 YSYEKL. V lost 1 base to trimming and J lost 10 bases, with 14 bases between them. CDR3 in DNA: TGCGCCAGCAGCCAAGTGGTCCAGGGATGGTCACCCCTCCACTTT. Amino acid sequence: CASSQVVQGWSPLHF.

This clonotype was detected ten times or more. The rearrangement uses TRBV7-6 and TRBJ1-1, with D perhaps matching TRBD1 (5 bases). This CDR3 comprises 14 residues. V lost 5 bases, J lost 7 bases, and 17 bases lay in between. Germline V gives CDR1 SGHVS, CDR2 FNYEAQ. CDR3 region: CASSPVTGGIEAFF. The CDR3 DNA reads as TGTGCCAGCAGCCCCGTTACAGGAGGAATTGAAGCTTTCTTT.

In its sample, this clonotype was seen a few times. V and J are TRBV20-1 and TRBJ2-1; no firm D call. The CDR3 runs 14 residues. Germline-derived CDR1 and CDR2 are DFQATT and SNEGSKA (reference sequence). Between the trimmed V and J ends, which lost 0 bases and 0 bases, there was a span of 6 bases. CDR3 nucleotides: TGCAGTGCTAGAGATCACAGCTCCTACAATGAGCAGTTCTTC. It specifies CSARDHSSYNEQFF.

The rearrangement uses TRBV28 and TRBJ2-7; a weak D match, TRBD1 (6 bases). Germline CDR1 and CDR2: MDHEN and SYDVKM. The CDR3 sequence is 14 residues long. The germline V and J ends were trimmed by 6 bases and 6 bases, with 18 bases remaining between them. CDR3 amino acids: CASRRNRDLAEQYF. The DNA of the CDR3 is TGTGCCAGCAGGCGAAACAGGGATCTAGCCGAGCAGTACTTC.

In this sample, this clonotype turned up a few times. The chain carries TRBV20-1 and TRBJ1-5; 7 nucleotides agree with TRBD1. Per the germline V gene, CDR1 is DFQATT and CDR2 is SNEGSKA (reference sequence). V lost 5 bases, J lost 0 bases, and 4 bases stayed unmatched. There are 14 residues in the CDR3. CDR3 in amino acids: CSAWDSYSNQPQHF. CDR3 nucleotide sequence: TGCAGTGCTTGGGACAGCTATAGCAATCAGCCCCAGCATTTT.

This clonotype has only a few counts. The V call is TRBV5-1, the J call TRBJ2-3, with TRBD2 matching over 12 bases. Germline values: CDR1 SGHRS, CDR2 YFSETQ. The V and J ends lost 1 base and 2 bases, in that order; junction bases with no gene match: 14. CDR3 length: 20 amino acids. Here the CDR3 reads CASSLSQTSGGPTLTDTQYF. CDR3 DNA sequence: TGCGCCAGCAGCTTGTCTCAAACTAGCGGGGGGCCAACCCTCACAGATACGCAGTATTTT.

Many counts were recorded for this clonotype. The chain has TRBV20-1 and TRBJ2-5; 7 bases line up with TRBD1. This CDR3 has 15 residues. The V and J ends lost 3 bases and 1 base, in that order; junction bases with no gene match: 8. Germline lookup yields CDR1 DFQATT and CDR2 SNEGSKA (reference sequence). The CDR3 loop reads CSASSYRGPQETQYF. The CDR3 DNA reads as TGCAGTGCTAGTTCCTACAGGGGACCCCAAGAGACCCAGTACTTC.

This clonotype was counted ten times or more. The chain combines TRBV7-6 with TRBJ1-5; D unresolved. The germline V gene encodes CDR1 SGHVS and CDR2 FNYEAQ. This CDR3 is 16 amino acids long. The germline V and J ends were trimmed by 1 base and 3 bases, with 13 bases remaining between them. The CDR3 protein is CASSLDPPRFNQPQHF. The CDR3 DNA follows: TGTGCCAGCAGCTTAGATCCACCAAGGTTCAATCAGCCCCAGCATTTT.

The DNA for the CDR3 is TGTGCCAGCAGACTGGGACTAGCGGACGGGAGCTCCTACGAGCAGTACTTC. Its protein product is CASRLGLADGSSYEQYF. The chain uses TRBV7-9 and TRBJ2-7, with 11 bases matching TRBD2. From germline, CDR1 is SEHNR and CDR2 FQNEAQ (reference sequence). The CDR3 has 17 residues. The V and J ends lost 6 bases and 0 bases, in that order; junction bases with no gene match: 10.

V gene TRBV24-1 combines with J gene TRBJ1-1, with D maybe TRBD1 (6 bases). V shed 4 bases and J shed 1 base, with 6 bases lying between them. Germline V gives CDR1 KGHDR, CDR2 SFDVKD. CDR3 length: 13 residues. CDR3 region: CATSEGQNTEAFF. The DNA for the CDR3 is TGTGCCACCAGTGAGGGACAGAACACTGAAGCTTTCTTT.

In this sample, this clonotype turned up many times. The rearrangement links TRBV5-1 to TRBJ1-1; TRBD1 matches at 10 bases. CDR3 length: 17 amino acids. Looked up from germline, CDR1 is SGHRS and CDR2 is YFSETQ. After removal of 2 bases from V and 5 bases from J, the junction contained 12 bases not matched to a gene. For the CDR3, the DNA is TGCGCCAGCAGCTTACCCAAAAGCGGGACAGGGGTTACTGAAGCTTTCTTT. Protein: CASSLPKSGTGVTEAFF.

In this sample, this clonotype turned up many times. The chain recombines TRBV6-6 with TRBJ2-5; D perhaps matches TRBD1 (5 bases). Trimming removed 4 bases at V and 9 bases at J, with 9 bases between. The germline CDR1 and CDR2 sequences are MNHNY and SVGAGI (reference sequence). This CDR3 spans 11 amino acids. Written as DNA, the CDR3 is TGTGCCAGCAGTTTGGGGCGGCCCCAGTACTTC. It codes for CASSLGRPQYF.

In its sample, this clonotype was seen many times. This chain links TRBV6-5 with TRBJ1-4; TRBD1 agrees at 8 bases. Germline CDR1 MNHEY, CDR2 SVGAGI. The V segment lost 2 bases and the J segment 3 bases; nucleotides outside the gene matches: 11. The CDR3 extends over 18 amino acids. CDR3 in DNA: TGTGCCAGCAGTTACGTTGGAGGACAGGGCCGGCCTAATGAAAAACTGTTTTTT. It yields the protein CASSYVGGQGRPNEKLFF.

The rearrangement links TRBV6-5 to TRBJ1-3, with TRBD1 matching 8 bases. Germline CDR1 is MNHEY and CDR2 is SVGAGI. The CDR3 has 13 amino acids. V lost 5 bases, J lost 9 bases, and 6 bases stayed unmatched. Written as DNA, the CDR3 is TGTGCCAGCAGTACCATCACAGGGGGCACCATATATTTT. As protein: CASSTITGGTIYF.

In this sample, this clonotype turned up a few times. The V call is TRBV5-1, the J call TRBJ2-7; 13 bases align to TRBD2. V was clipped by 4 bases and J by 5 bases; unmatched bases: 9. The CDR3 contains 16 residues. Per the germline V gene, CDR1 is SGHRS and CDR2 is YFSETQ. The chain's CDR3 is CASSNGLAGVGDEQYF. The CDR3 DNA sequence: TGCGCCAGCAGCAACGGACTAGCGGGGGTCGGGGACGAGCAGTACTTC. The variable domain in full, completed from reference TRBV5-1 and TRBJ2-7, reads KAGVTQTPRYLIKTRGQQVTLSCSPISGHRSVSWYQQTPGQGLQFLFEYFSETQRNKGNFPGRFSGRQFSNSRSEMNVSTLELGDSALYLCASSNGLAGVGDEQYFGPGTRLTVT.

The J gene is TRBJ2-7, the V gene TRBV14; 8 bases are a match to TRBD2. CDR1 is SGHDN, CDR2 FVKESK, per germline. This CDR3 region has 17 residues. J was trimmed by 5 bases and V by 1 base; bases with no gene match: 13. The CDR3 sequence is CASSQGRRPKRGNEQYF. The CDR3 bases are TGTGCCAGCAGCCAAGGGCGCCGTCCTAAGCGGGGGAACGAGCAGTACTTC.

CDR3 sequence (DNA): TGTGCCAGCAGTTTAGGAGGGAACTCCTACGAGCAGTACTTC. As protein: CASSLGGNSYEQYF. This chain links TRBV6-2 or TRBV6-3 with TRBJ2-7; D is perhaps TRBD2 (6 bases). From germline, CDR1 is MNHEY and CDR2 SVGEGT. The V and J ends lost 4 bases and 0 bases respectively, with 10 bases between them. This CDR3 contains 14 residues.

V gene TRBV20-1 combines with J gene TRBJ2-1, with TRBD2 identical over 10 bases. Germline loops: CDR1 DFQATT, CDR2 SNEGSKA (reference sequence). Germline trimming cut 6 bases from V and 7 bases from J; bases unmatched to any gene: 12. The CDR3 length is 15 residues. For the CDR3, the DNA is TGCAGTGCACCTCTAGCGGGAGTCCGGCAAAATGAGCAGTTCTTC. Amino acid sequence: CSAPLAGVRQNEQFF.

In this sample, this clonotype turned up a few times. The chain combines TRBV7-3 with TRBJ1-1, with a tentative D call TRBD1 (5 bases). Trimming stripped 7 bases from V and 1 base from J, with 13 bases between. This CDR3 contains 14 residues. Germline values: CDR1 SGHTA, CDR2 FQGTGA. The DNA of the CDR3 is TGTGCCAGCACCTTGGGGCGAGAGAACACTGAAGCTTTCTTT. Its translation is CASTLGRENTEAFF.

The table lists this clonotype with a few counts. V is TRBV5-1 and J is TRBJ2-7; maybe TRBD1 (6 bases). Germline CDR1 is SGHRS and CDR2 is YFSETQ. V was cut by 3 bases and J by 7 bases, with 17 bases left in between. This CDR3 region has 14 residues. The CDR3 DNA sequence: TGCGCCAGCAGCTGGACAGTTTTCCTACGAGAGCAGTACTTC. This gives the protein CASSWTVFLREQYF.

This clonotype was picked up a small number of times. The V call is TRBV4-1, the J call TRBJ1-6; D is undetermined. The CDR3 runs 14 residues. Trimming took 2 bases from V and 8 from J, leaving 10 bases between them. Germline V gene lookup returns CDR1 MGHRA and CDR2 YSYEKL. The CDR3, as DNA: TGCGCCAGCAGCCAACGTGATTCGGATTCACCCCTCCACTTT. It translates to CASSQRDSDSPLHF.

Note on this clonotype: This may stem from a read error, because a much larger clone lies one nucleotide away. The chain joins TRBV12-3 or TRBV12-4 to TRBJ2-3, with D possibly being TRBD2 (6 bases). The V gene lost 9 bases and the J gene lost 8 bases, with 18 bases spanning the gap. The CDR3 spans 13 residues. The CDR3 DNA reads TGTGCCAGTCGGTGGACCTGGCGGGGTACGCAGTATTTT. It encodes CASRWTWRGTQYF.